Below are 26 T cell receptor beta chains sequenced from a single sample in a study of blood T cell repertoires in COVID-19. The protocol was immunoSEQ multiplex PCR, while the TCRdb copy is restricted to in-frame clones and leaves out a portion. The sample contains 250,000 to 350,000 clones, under 90% of which appear only once. The sequenced material came from PBMCs or T cells enriched from blood (not recorded which). The receptors were sampled from a woman aged 18 to 35 who had recovered from COVID-19.

This chain joins TRBV7-9 and TRBJ2-3; 12 nucleotides agree with TRBD2. The V gene end was trimmed by 7 bases and the J gene end by 11 bases; junction bases not matched to a gene: 7. Germline values: CDR1 SEHNR, CDR2 FQNEAQ (reference sequence). This CDR3 has 13 amino acids. The CDR3: CASTPGLAGRQYF. The DNA of the CDR3 is TGTGCCAGCACTCCGGGACTAGCGGGCCGGCAGTATTTT.

In its sample, this clone was seen a few times. The chain couples TRBV10-3 to TRBJ2-7, with TRBD1 as a possible D gene (6 bases). The germline V gene has CDR1 ENHRY and CDR2 SYGVKD. Trimming shortened V by 6 bases and J by 4 bases, and 10 bases separated the two germline ends. This CDR3 spans 12 amino acids. The CDR3 loop is CAISIQGYEQYF. The CDR3 nucleotides read TGTGCCATCAGCATACAGGGATACGAGCAGTACTTC.

The V gene is TRBV30, the J gene TRBJ1-2; no clear D. Trimming took off 1 base at V and 0 bases at J, with 9 bases between the two ends. Germline V CDR1 and CDR2: GTSNPN, SVGIG (reference sequence). This CDR3 spans 14 amino acids. The CDR3 region is CAWSGTVTNYGYTF. Here the CDR3 DNA reads TGTGCCTGGAGTGGAACAGTTACTAACTATGGCTACACCTTC.

The J gene is TRBJ2-2, the V gene TRBV10-2, with 11 bases aligning to TRBD2. The CDR3 sequence is 16 residues long. V lost 7 bases and J lost 4; bases outside the gene matches: 8. Germline lookup yields CDR1 WSHSY and CDR2 SAAADI. In DNA form, the CDR3 reads TGCGCCAGCAAACTAGCGGGGGCCCTCCGCACCGGGGAGCTGTTTTTT. It yields the protein CASKLAGALRTGELFF.

V usage is TRBV4-1 and J usage is TRBJ1-3, with TRBD1 matching 7 bases. The CDR3 loop spans 17 amino acids. Germline assignment: CDR1 MGHRA and CDR2 YSYEKL. V shed 4 bases and J 3 bases; nucleotides not matched to a gene: 12. For the CDR3, the DNA is TGCGCCAGCAGCCCAAGACCCCAAGGGACAGATGGAAACACCATATATTTT. It yields the protein CASSPRPQGTDGNTIYF.

The chain uses TRBV14 and TRBJ1-1, with 8 bases that match TRBD1. Germline-derived CDR1 and CDR2 are SGHDN and FVKESK. J lost 1 base, V lost 3 bases, and 7 bases had no gene match. This CDR3 is 16 amino acids long. Here the CDR3 reads CASSQFPGQENTEAFF. CDR3 DNA sequence: TGTGCCAGCAGCCAGTTCCCGGGACAGGAGAACACTGAAGCTTTCTTT.

The chain combines TRBV5-1 with TRBJ1-1, with TRBD1 matching 7 bases. Germline V gives CDR1 SGHRS, CDR2 YFSETQ. The CDR3 is 14 amino acids. The ends lost 3 bases at V and 2 bases at J; junction bases unmatched: 4. The CDR3 DNA follows: TGCGCCAGCAGCTCCGGGACAGCCAACACTGAAGCTTTCTTT. Translated, it gives CASSSGTANTEAFF. Filled out from reference TRBV5-1 and TRBJ1-1, the complete variable domain reads KAGVTQTPRYLIKTRGQQVTLSCSPISGHRSVSWYQQTPGQGLQFLFEYFSETQRNKGNFPGRFSGRQFSNSRSEMNVSTLELGDSALYLCASSSGTANTEAFFGQGTRLTVV.

This chain connects TRBV4-1 to TRBJ1-4; 9 bases map to TRBD1. The V and J ends lost 3 bases and 7 bases, in that order; junction bases with no gene match: 6. The CDR3 contains 15 residues. Germline V CDR1 and CDR2: MGHRA, YSYEKL. The CDR3 is CASSHWTGAGEKLFF. CDR3 nucleotides: TGCGCCAGCAGCCATTGGACAGGGGCGGGTGAAAAACTGTTTTTT.

The gene calls are TRBV18 and TRBJ2-3; D call uncertain. The CDR3 covers 15 residues. V was pared by 4 bases and J by 0 bases, with 11 bases between. CDR1 KGHSH and CDR2 LQKENI come from the germline V gene. This chain's CDR3 is CASSQLPGSTDTQYF. Written as DNA, the CDR3 is TGTGCCAGCTCACAATTACCCGGGAGCACAGATACGCAGTATTTT.

V gene TRBV30 combines with J gene TRBJ2-5; D remains unclear. The germline V gene encodes CDR1 GTSNPN and CDR2 SVGIG (reference sequence). The CDR3 extends over 13 amino acids. Between the trimmed V and J ends, which lost 2 bases and 0 bases, there was a span of 7 bases. This chain's CDR3 is CAWSWRYQETQYF. In DNA, the CDR3 is TGTGCCTGGAGTTGGCGGTACCAAGAGACCCAGTACTTC. The full variable domain, in which reference TRBV30 and TRBJ2-5 provide the parts outside the CDR3, is SQTIHQWPATLVQPVGSPLSLECTVEGTSNPNLYWYRQAAGRGLQLLFYSVGIGQISSEVPQNLSASRPQDRQFILSSKKLLLSDSGFYLCAWSWRYQETQYFGPGTRLLVL.

The J gene is TRBJ2-7, the V gene TRBV4-1; TRBD1 is a possible D gene (5 bases). Germline lookup yields CDR1 MGHRA and CDR2 YSYEKL. The CDR3 covers 14 residues. Trimming took 3 bases from V and 7 from J, leaving 16 bases between them. DNA for the CDR3: TGCGCCAGCAGCCAGGGGCAGCCCGGCAGGGAGCAGTACTTC. This encodes CASSQGQPGREQYF.

This chain joins TRBV28 and TRBJ1-2; maybe TRBD1 (5 bases). This CDR3 has 14 residues. With 2 bases removed from V and 2 bases from J, the gap between germline ends came to 9 bases. Looked up from germline, CDR1 is MDHEN and CDR2 is SYDVKM. The CDR3 sequence: CASSLIQGNYGYTF. Here the CDR3 DNA reads TGTGCCAGCAGTTTAATCCAGGGAAACTATGGCTACACCTTC.

The chain employs TRBV3-1 (or the pseudogene TRBV3-2) and TRBJ1-2; D gene unclear. The CDR3 totals 15 residues. Germline assignment: CDR1 LGHDT and CDR2 YNNKEL (reference sequence). The germline V and J ends were trimmed by 1 base and 8 bases, with 17 bases remaining between them. In nucleotides, the CDR3 is TGTGCCAGCAGCCAAGTTTCGGGTGGATCCTACGGCTACACCTTC. The encoded protein is CASSQVSGGSYGYTF.

The chain couples TRBV24-1 to TRBJ2-1, with TRBD1 matching 7 bases. Per the germline V gene, CDR1 is KGHDR and CDR2 is SFDVKD. This CDR3 region has 15 residues. With 3 bases clipped from V and 6 bases from J, the junction kept 7 bases outside the gene matches. The CDR3 reads CATSDVPGQVNEQFF. DNA for the CDR3: TGTGCCACCAGTGATGTCCCCGGACAGGTCAATGAGCAGTTCTTC.

This rearrangement joins TRBV29-1 to TRBJ2-5; possible D gene TRBD2, 7 bases. CDR3 length: 16 amino acids. The germline CDR1 and CDR2 sequences are SQVTM and ANQGSEA. Between the trimmed V and J ends, which lost 1 base and 1 base, there was a span of 16 bases. The CDR3 DNA follows: TGCAGCGTTGAAGTTCTGGGAGGGGGATCCCAAGAGACCCAGTACTTC. This codes for CSVEVLGGGSQETQYF.

The rearrangement links TRBV11-2 to TRBJ1-3; unclear D gene. This CDR3 contains 17 residues. The V end lost 1 base, the J end lost 0 bases, and 13 bases lay between the germline ends. The germline gives CDR1 SGHAT, CDR2 FQNNGV. As DNA, the CDR3 is TGTGCCAGCAGCTTAGTCTTGCCCAGTCTCTCTGGAAACACCATATATTTT. This codes for CASSLVLPSLSGNTIYF.

V is TRBV10-3 and J is TRBJ2-4; TRBD1 matches at 7 bases. Looked up from germline, CDR1 is ENHRY and CDR2 is SYGVKD. Trimming cost V 0 bases and J 3 bases; bases outside gene matches: 5. The CDR3 contains 16 residues. CDR3 nucleotides: TGTGCCATCAGTGAGTCCTTACGGGACAGCAAAAACATTCAGTACTTC. As protein: CAISESLRDSKNIQYF.

The CDR3 nucleotides read TGTGCCAGCAGTTTAGGGGGGGCGTTATACTATGGCTACACCTTC. Its translation is CASSLGGALYYGYTF. This rearrangement joins TRBV28 to TRBJ1-2; TRBD1 might be the D (6 bases). This CDR3 contains 15 residues. Trimming stripped 2 bases from V and 3 bases from J, with 13 bases between. Germline-derived CDR1 and CDR2 are MDHEN and SYDVKM.

The rearrangement joins TRBV3-1 (or the pseudogene TRBV3-2) to TRBJ1-1; no clear D gene. CDR3 size: 13 residues. The ends were cut back, 2 bases at V and 4 bases at J, with 8 bases in the middle. CDR1 and CDR2 (germline): LGHDT, YNNKEL (reference sequence). The CDR3 sequence: CASSQSRSTEAFF. The CDR3 nucleotides read TGTGCCAGCAGCCAATCGCGAAGCACTGAAGCTTTCTTT.

The chain couples TRBV2 to TRBJ1-5; 9 bases align to TRBD1. Trimming at V came to 6 bases and at J to 5 bases, leaving 2 bases not matched to a gene. The CDR3 totals 13 residues. Per germline, CDR1 SNHLY and CDR2 FYNNEI. The CDR3 DNA reads as TGTGCCAGCAGCCGGACAGGGGATCAGCCCCAGCATTTT. Translation gives CASSRTGDQPQHF.

This chain connects TRBV18 to TRBJ2-3; unclear D gene. V lost 6 bases, J lost 0 bases, and 13 bases lay in between. The V gene's germline CDR1 is KGHSH and CDR2 LQKENI. This CDR3 is 15 amino acids long. CDR3 loop: CASSRDYLSTDTQYF. The CDR3 nucleotides read TGTGCCAGCTCCCGCGATTACCTTAGCACAGATACGCAGTATTTT.

This rearrangement joins TRBV11-2 to TRBJ1-2, with 7 bases matching TRBD1. CDR1 is SGHAT, CDR2 FQNNGV, per germline. With 5 bases clipped from V and 5 bases from J, the junction kept 5 bases outside the gene matches. The CDR3 is 13 residues long. As DNA, the CDR3 is TGTGCCAGCAGCCTACAGGGGCAGTATGGCTACACCTTC. It translates to CASSLQGQYGYTF.

The rearrangement uses TRBV28 and TRBJ2-7, with 8 bases lining up with TRBD1. CDR1 is MDHEN and CDR2 is SYDVKM in the germline V gene. The junction had 8 bases not matched to a gene; V was cut back by 5 bases and J by 5 bases. The CDR3 is 14 residues long. CDR3 bases: TGTGCCAGCAGTCGACAGGGGCATAACAACGAGCAGTACTTC. The encoded protein is CASSRQGHNNEQYF.

This clone came up once. The CDR3 sequence is CASSRAPGSNQPQHF. The CDR3 nucleotides read TGTGCCAGCAGCCGGGCCCCGGGGAGCAATCAGCCCCAGCATTTT. V usage is TRBV3-1 (or the pseudogene TRBV3-2) and J usage is TRBJ1-5; D remains ambiguous. CDR1 is LGHDT and CDR2 is YNNKEL in the germline V gene (reference sequence). The CDR3 spans 15 residues. With 4 bases removed from V and 1 base from J, the gap between germline ends came to 11 bases.

The rearrangement links TRBV27 to TRBJ1-1; 8 bases map to TRBD1. Germline V gives CDR1 MNHEY, CDR2 SMNVEV (reference sequence). The V and J ends lost 8 bases and 0 bases, in that order; junction bases with no gene match: 14. This CDR3 has 17 residues. The CDR3 spells CASGETSGGLMNTEAFF. The CDR3 region has the DNA TGTGCCAGCGGCGAAACTTCAGGGGGCTTGATGAACACTGAAGCTTTCTTT.

This sequence joins TRBV13 and TRBJ1-6, with a weak D call TRBD1 (5 bases). V gave up 3 bases and J gave up 9 bases, with 15 bases separating them. The length of the CDR3 is 15 residues. The germline V gene encodes CDR1 PRHDT and CDR2 FYEKMQ (reference sequence). The CDR3 protein is CASSFIDSLPSPLHF. CDR3 coding DNA: TGTGCCAGCAGCTTTATCGACAGCCTTCCTTCACCCCTCCACTTT.